Listed below are T cell receptor beta chains from one sample, sequenced in a study of blood T cell repertoires in COVID-19. Produced via immunoSEQ multiplex PCR; TCRdb's table is partial and in-frame only. The sample comprises more than 300,000 clones, just over 90% of which are singletons, and about 0.83% rests with the top ten. Sequencing used PBMCs or T cells enriched from blood (not recorded which). The receptors stem from a woman aged 35 to 49 who had been exposed to COVID-19. CDR3s include the opening cysteine and the closing phenylalanine or tryptophan. Fields, in order: D gene, J gene, clone size, V gene, CDR3 DNA, CDR3 protein. D genes are given only for firm matches. Where a row states a size, it is once, few, many or the class of an expanded clone; other rows omit it.

D gene: .; J gene: TRBJ1-1; clone size: .; V gene: TRBV19; CDR3 DNA: TGTGCCAGCGTACAACAGGGAATGAACACTGAAGCTTTCTTT; CDR3 protein: CASVQQGMNTEAFF
D gene: TRBD2; J gene: TRBJ2-3; clone size: .; V gene: TRBV5-1; CDR3 DNA: TGCGCCAGCAGCTTGAGCGGGGTAGGGACAGATACGCAGTATTTT; CDR3 protein: CASSLSGVGTDTQYF
D gene: TRBD1; J gene: TRBJ1-4; clone size: .; V gene: TRBV29-1; CDR3 DNA: TGCAGCGCCGGACAGGGATACGAAAAACTGTTTTTT; CDR3 protein: CSAGQGYEKLFF
D gene: .; J gene: TRBJ1-5; clone size: .; V gene: TRBV27; CDR3 DNA: TGTGCCAGCAGTCCCCTCCGCGGGGGCAATCAGCCCCAGCATTTT; CDR3 protein: CASSPLRGGNQPQHF
D gene: TRBD1; J gene: TRBJ2-6; clone size: .; V gene: TRBV14; CDR3 DNA: TGTGCCAGCAGCCTGCGGACAGGGCCAGTCTCTGGGGCCAACGTCCTGACTTTC; CDR3 protein: CASSLRTGPVSGANVLTF
D gene: TRBD2; J gene: TRBJ2-1; clone size: once; V gene: TRBV6-4; CDR3 DNA: TGTGCCAGAGAAACGCGGGACACAGGACTAGCGGGACCTTACAATGAGCAGTTCTTC; CDR3 protein: CARETRDTGLAGPYNEQFF
D gene: TRBD1; J gene: TRBJ1-1; clone size: .; V gene: TRBV12-3/TRBV12-4; CDR3 DNA: TGTGCCAGCAGTCGACAGGGTGGCACTGAAGCTTTCTTT; CDR3 protein: CASSRQGGTEAFF
D gene: TRBD2; J gene: TRBJ2-1; clone size: .; V gene: TRBV13; CDR3 DNA: TGTGCCAGCAGCCGCGGGGGAAATGAGCAGTTCTTC; CDR3 protein: CASSRGGNEQFF
D gene: TRBD1; J gene: TRBJ1-6; clone size: .; V gene: TRBV9; CDR3 DNA: TGTGCCAGCAGCGTAGGGGGACAGGGAGCGTCACCCCTCCACTTT; CDR3 protein: CASSVGGQGASPLHF
D gene: TRBD2; J gene: TRBJ2-3; clone size: .; V gene: TRBV18; CDR3 DNA: TGTGCCAGCTCACCGACAGGCGGGGGGCCGAGCACAGATACGCAGTATTTT; CDR3 protein: CASSPTGGGPSTDTQYF
D gene: .; J gene: TRBJ2-1; clone size: once; V gene: TRBV5-5; CDR3 DNA: TGTGCCAGCAGCCGAAGGGGCGAGAGCTCCTACAATGAGCAGTTCTTC; CDR3 protein: CASSRRGESSYNEQFF
D gene: .; J gene: TRBJ1-5; clone size: .; V gene: TRBV7-9; CDR3 DNA: TGTGCCAGCAGCCCAGGGACTGGGAGCAATCAGCCCCAGCATTTT; CDR3 protein: CASSPGTGSNQPQHF
D gene: TRBD1; J gene: TRBJ1-6; clone size: few; V gene: TRBV6-4; CDR3 DNA: TGTGCCAGCAGTCCCGGGACAGATAATTCACCCCTCCACTTT; CDR3 protein: CASSPGTDNSPLHF
D gene: .; J gene: TRBJ2-7; clone size: .; V gene: TRBV5-1; CDR3 DNA: TGCGCCAGCAGCTCCGACGCGGGGACGGGCTCCTACGAGCAGTACTTC; CDR3 protein: CASSSDAGTGSYEQYF
D gene: TRBD2; J gene: TRBJ2-3; clone size: .; V gene: TRBV3-1/TRBV3-2; CDR3 DNA: TGTGCCAGCAGCTTAGCGGGAGCCAAAGATACGCAGTATTTT; CDR3 protein: CASSLAGAKDTQYF
D gene: .; J gene: TRBJ1-1; clone size: .; V gene: TRBV6-1; CDR3 DNA: TGTGCCAGCAGTGAAGTTCTAGGGAACACTGAAGCTTTCTTT; CDR3 protein: CASSEVLGNTEAFF
D gene: .; J gene: TRBJ2-2; clone size: .; V gene: TRBV3-1/TRBV3-2; CDR3 DNA: TGTGCCAGCAGCCAACTCACCGGGGAGCTGTTTTTT; CDR3 protein: CASSQLTGELFF
D gene: TRBD1; J gene: TRBJ1-5; clone size: .; V gene: TRBV19; CDR3 DNA: TGTGCCAGTCGGGACAGGGGGCACCGTCAGCCCCAGCATTTT; CDR3 protein: CASRDRGHRQPQHF
D gene: TRBD2; J gene: TRBJ2-1; clone size: .; V gene: TRBV6-4; CDR3 DNA: TGTGCCAGCAGCGCACTAGCGGGAGTTGGTGAGCAGTTCTTC; CDR3 protein: CASSALAGVGEQFF
D gene: .; J gene: TRBJ1-4; clone size: .; V gene: TRBV18; CDR3 DNA: TGTGCCAGCTCACCCCAGGGAGGAACTAATGAAAAACTGTTTTTT; CDR3 protein: CASSPQGGTNEKLFF
D gene: .; J gene: TRBJ1-6; clone size: many; V gene: TRBV5-4; CDR3 DNA: TGTGCCAGCAGCTTGGATCGGAGCTCCTATAATTCACCCCTCCACTTT; CDR3 protein: CASSLDRSSYNSPLHF
D gene: .; J gene: TRBJ1-3; clone size: .; V gene: TRBV5-1; CDR3 DNA: TGCGCCAGCAGCCCGGGGAGGGATACTACCCCTGGAAACACCATATATTTT; CDR3 protein: CASSPGRDTTPGNTIYF
D gene: TRBD2; J gene: TRBJ2-3; clone size: .; V gene: TRBV6-1; CDR3 DNA: TGTGCCAGCAGTGAAGAAGCGGGGGGGCCCTATTCCACAGATACGCAGTATTTT; CDR3 protein: CASSEEAGGPYSTDTQYF
D gene: TRBD1; J gene: TRBJ2-5; clone size: .; V gene: TRBV7-2; CDR3 DNA: TGTGCCAGCAGCCCGGACAGGGGGCTGCAAGAGACCCAGTACTTC; CDR3 protein: CASSPDRGLQETQYF
D gene: .; J gene: TRBJ1-2; clone size: .; V gene: TRBV5-4; CDR3 DNA: TGTGCCAGCAGCCCGGGAGCGGCCGACTATGGCTACACCTTC; CDR3 protein: CASSPGAADYGYTF
D gene: .; J gene: TRBJ1-1; clone size: .; V gene: TRBV7-9; CDR3 DNA: TGTGCCAGCAGCTTAGGGGTGGACAGGAACACTGAAGCTTTCTTT; CDR3 protein: CASSLGVDRNTEAFF
D gene: TRBD1; J gene: TRBJ2-5; clone size: many; V gene: TRBV5-4; CDR3 DNA: TGTGCCAGCAGCAAGGGACAGGAAGAGACCCAGTACTTC; CDR3 protein: CASSKGQEETQYF
D gene: .; J gene: TRBJ2-1; clone size: .; V gene: TRBV12-3/TRBV12-4; CDR3 DNA: TGTGCCAGCAGAAAGGGGTCCTACAATGAGCAGTTCTTC; CDR3 protein: CASRKGSYNEQFF
D gene: TRBD1; J gene: TRBJ1-5; clone size: .; V gene: TRBV30; CDR3 DNA: TGTGCCTGGAGCCGGGACAGGGGACGTCAGCCCCAGCATTTT; CDR3 protein: CAWSRDRGRQPQHF
D gene: .; J gene: TRBJ2-5; clone size: once; V gene: TRBV28; CDR3 DNA: TGTGCCAGCAGTTCTTCCACCCGACTAGAGCAAGAGACCCAGTACTTC; CDR3 protein: CASSSSTRLEQETQYF
D gene: TRBD1; J gene: TRBJ1-5; clone size: .; V gene: TRBV19; CDR3 DNA: TGTGCCAGTAGTATTACAGGGGGCGCGAGGCAGCCCCAGCATTTT; CDR3 protein: CASSITGGARQPQHF
D gene: TRBD2; J gene: TRBJ2-1; clone size: .; V gene: TRBV3-1/TRBV3-2; CDR3 DNA: TGTGCCAGCAGCCAAGATTTCCAGTTCGAGTCTAGCGGGGGGAGCTCCTACAATGAGCAGTTCTTC; CDR3 protein: CASSQDFQFESSGGSSYNEQFF